The 26 T cell receptor beta chains below all came from one sample that was sequenced in a study of blood T cells in healthy people across ages. PCR was performed a second time for roughly 7 to 12 cycles using a sample-barcoded 5' primer and a J-beta primer mix. Using its own MiXCR run on the 5' RACE reads, TCRdb lists one record per CDR3 protein. This table has 1 million or so distinct CDR3 sequences, around 43% appearing once. The sequencing sample was made of blood. The receptors were gathered from a woman in her sixties in good health.

This clonotype was recorded a few times. The rearrangement links TRBV10-1 to TRBJ2-7; the D call may be TRBD1 or TRBD2 (5 bases each). V lost 4 bases, J lost 1 base, and 11 bases lay in between. Germline V lookup: CDR1 WNHNN, CDR2 SYGVQD (reference sequence). The CDR3 covers 14 residues. The CDR3 nucleotides read TGCGCCAGCAGTGGCGGTGGGACGTCCTACGAGCAGTACTTC. The encoded protein is CASSGGGTSYEQYF.

The rearrangement links TRBV6-5 to TRBJ2-5; TRBD2 matches at 8 bases. The V and J ends lost 4 bases and 1 base, in that order; junction bases with no gene match: 5. Germline V gene sequence: CDR1 MNHEY, CDR2 SVGAGI. CDR3 size: 15 residues. The CDR3: CASSSSGSLQETQYF. As DNA, the CDR3 is TGTGCCAGCAGTTCCAGCGGGAGCCTCCAAGAGACCCAGTACTTC.

With regard to this clonotype: An end of the junction differs from the germline gene, which may be a read error. The chain recombines TRBV6-2 or TRBV6-3 with TRBJ1-5; D is perhaps TRBD1 (5 bases). CDR3 length: 19 amino acids. The germline V gene has CDR1 MNHEY and CDR2 SVGEGT. The CDR3 region is CTSSRLGAGSQSGNQPQHF. In DNA, the CDR3 is TGTACCAGCAGCCGGCTCGGGGCAGGATCGCAATCCGGCAATCAGCCCCAGCATTTT.

In regard to this clonotype: At one end, the junction sequence differs from germline, possibly due to a read error. The rearrangement uses TRBV12-3 or TRBV12-4 and TRBJ2-1; 9 bases agree with TRBD2. The CDR3 has 17 residues. CDR3 coding DNA: TGTGCCAGCGGTTTTGGACTAGCGAACGACCCCTACAATGAGCAGTTCTTC. This codes for CASGFGLANDPYNEQFF.

This chain connects TRBV10-3 to TRBJ2-1, with a weak D call TRBD1 (6 bases). The germline CDR1 and CDR2 sequences are ENHRY and SYGVKD. Trimming removed 1 base from V and 6 bases from J, with 16 bases in between. CDR3 length equals 16 residues. CDR3 sequence: CAISEFKLTGTNEQFF. CDR3 coding DNA: TGTGCCATCAGTGAGTTCAAGCTCACAGGGACCAATGAGCAGTTCTTC.

The chain's CDR3 is CASGRTGALDQYF. CDR3 nucleotides: TGTGCCAGCGGGCGGACAGGGGCCTTGGACCAGTACTTC. The V and J genes are TRBV6-1 and TRBJ2-5; TRBD1 matches 9 bases. The CDR3 covers 13 residues. Germline V gives CDR1 MNHNS, CDR2 SASEGT. Trimming took 8 bases from V and 10 from J; bases not matched to a gene: 11.

Points on this clonotype: Relative to the germline gene, one junction end is altered; a read error may explain this. V is TRBV7-2 and J is TRBJ2-7; 9 bases are a match to TRBD2. The CDR3 length is 14 residues. Per the germline V gene, CDR1 is SGHTA and CDR2 is FQGNSA. This CDR3 is CVSSPGLARAEQYF. CDR3 nucleotides: TGTGTCAGCAGCCCGGGACTAGCTCGAGCCGAGCAGTACTTC.

The V gene is TRBV6-1, the J gene TRBJ2-1; 8 nucleotides match TRBD2. CDR1 is MNHNS and CDR2 is SASEGT in the germline V gene. The CDR3 is 20 residues long. V lost 6 bases to trimming and J lost 0 bases; unmatched junction nucleotides: 19. DNA for the CDR3: TGTGCCAGCAGCCCCTTACTGGGTCTAGTCGCGGGGGGCTCCTACAATGAGCAGTTCTTC. It translates to CASSPLLGLVAGGSYNEQFF.

The genes are TRBV24-1 and TRBJ2-1, with D perhaps given as TRBD1 or TRBD2 (5 bases each). V was trimmed by 3 bases and J by 8 bases, leaving 16 bases between them. The CDR3 spans 15 residues. Germline values: CDR1 KGHDR, CDR2 SFDVKD. CDR3 nucleotides: TGTGCCACCAGTGATACCGGGACCCGGGCTGATGAGCAGTTCTTC. The encoded protein is CATSDTGTRADEQFF.

The V and J genes are TRBV20-1 and TRBJ2-7; perhaps TRBD2 as D (6 bases). The J call is in doubt because the DNA end fits TRBJ2-5 better. Germline values: CDR1 DFQATT, CDR2 SNEGSKA (reference sequence). There are 15 residues in the CDR3. The CDR3 loop is CSARPPRDSPETQYF. The CDR3 DNA reads TGCAGTGCCAGACCCCCGCGGGACTCGCCAGAGACCCAGTACTTC.

The CDR3 region has the DNA TGCAGCGCTGGGACGGCCATGAATTCACCCCTCCACTTT. Encoded protein: CSAGTAMNSPLHF. The V and J genes are TRBV29-1 and TRBJ1-6, with D perhaps TRBD1 (5 bases). V was pared by 7 bases and J by 7 bases, with 14 bases between. CDR1 and CDR2 (germline): SQVTM, ANQGSEA. This CDR3 comprises 13 residues.

The V and J genes are TRBV20-1 and TRBJ1-4; TRBD1 matches 7 bases. From germline, CDR1 is DFQATT and CDR2 SNEGSKA (reference sequence). The CDR3 extends over 15 amino acids. Unmatched junction bases numbered 9, after V lost 0 bases and J lost 8 bases. CDR3 amino acids: CSARDRQGGQEKLFF. The CDR3 region has the DNA TGCAGTGCTAGAGATCGACAGGGAGGGCAGGAAAAACTGTTTTTT.

The chain carries TRBV6-5 and TRBJ2-5, with 16 bases aligning to TRBD2. Germline loops: CDR1 MNHEY, CDR2 SVGAGI. This CDR3 has 17 amino acids. The trim removed 1 base at V and 4 bases at J, leaving 3 bases unmatched. CDR3 coding DNA: TGTGCCAGCAGTTACTGGGGACTAGCGGGAGGGCTAGAGACCCAGTACTTC. This gives the protein CASSYWGLAGGLETQYF.

Comment on this clonotype: This may be a read error, as it is one base from a much larger clone. The chain recombines TRBV20-1 with TRBJ2-1; a possible D gene is TRBD2 (5 bases). The CDR3 length is 14 residues. Germline V gene lookup returns CDR1 DFQATT and CDR2 SNEGSKA (reference sequence). This CDR3 reads CSARDAGLGNGQFF. CDR3 bases: TGCAGTGCTAGAGATGCGGGCCTGGGGAATGGGCAGTTCTTC.

The genes are TRBV27 and TRBJ2-7; 7 bases map to TRBD2. V lost 5 bases, J lost 1 base, and 11 bases stayed unmatched. The CDR3 is made up of 16 amino acids. The germline V gene has CDR1 MNHEY and CDR2 SMNVEV (reference sequence). The CDR3 protein is CASSPSRGDRSYEQYF. CDR3 DNA sequence: TGTGCCAGCAGTCCCTCCCGGGGGGACCGTTCCTACGAGCAGTACTTC.

The gene calls are TRBV9 and TRBJ2-5, with D possibly being TRBD1 (6 bases). The germline V gene has CDR1 SGDLS and CDR2 YYNGEE. Trimming pared 7 bases from V and 3 bases from J, leaving 13 bases between. The CDR3 spans 13 residues. The CDR3 region is CASLRQGKETQYF. The CDR3 DNA reads TGTGCCAGCTTACGCCAGGGGAAAGAGACCCAGTACTTC.

This clonotype was counted a single time. The V gene is TRBV12-3 or TRBV12-4, the J gene TRBJ2-3, with 9 positions matching TRBD2. This CDR3 is 15 amino acids long. Unmatched junction bases numbered 2, after V lost 1 base and J lost 3 bases. The CDR3 protein is CASSLGGLATDTQYF. The CDR3 nucleotides are TGTGCCAGCAGTTTAGGAGGACTAGCGACAGATACGCAGTATTTT.

The V call is TRBV3-1, the J call TRBJ1-5; D is unclear. The CDR3 sequence is 15 residues long. V lost 0 bases, J lost 1 base, and 7 bases lay in between. Germline V gene sequence: CDR1 LGHDT, CDR2 YNNKEL (reference sequence). The CDR3 DNA is TGTGCCAGCAGCCAAGATTTTCACAGCAATCAGCCCCAGCATTTT. It specifies CASSQDFHSNQPQHF.

This clonotype was counted a few times. The chain employs TRBV18 and TRBJ2-5, with TRBD1 matching 9 bases. The J call could be wrong; TRBJ2-7 is a better fit for the DNA end. The CDR3 runs 15 residues. Germline V gives CDR1 KGHSH, CDR2 LQKENI. The CDR3 DNA is TGTGCCAGCTCGCGCGGACAGGGGCGATTTGACGAGCAGTACTTC. Protein: CASSRGQGRFDEQYF.

A word on this clonotype: At one boundary the junction diverges from the germline segment, which might be a read error. As DNA, the CDR3 is TGTGCCAGCACCACAGCCCACAGGGGGTCGGGTGAGCGGTTCTTC. Translating it yields CASTTAHRGSGERFF. This chain joins TRBV6-5 and TRBJ2-1, with 8 bases aligning to TRBD1. Germline V CDR1 and CDR2: MNHEY, SVGAGI. The CDR3 runs 15 residues.

This clonotype was seen only a few times. The chain has TRBV29-1 and TRBJ1-4, with a possible D match to TRBD1 (5 bases). This CDR3 contains 12 residues. Germline-derived CDR1 and CDR2 are SQVTM and ANQGSEA. Trimming shortened V by 5 bases and J by 5 bases, and 9 bases separated the two germline ends. The CDR3 region is CSVLAGNEKLFF. CDR3 coding DNA: TGCAGCGTTCTGGCAGGGAATGAAAAACTGTTTTTT.

The rearrangement links TRBV24-1 to TRBJ2-3, with D possibly matching TRBD2 (7 bases). The CDR3 totals 16 residues. Germline lookup yields CDR1 KGHDR and CDR2 SFDVKD. Trimming took off 3 bases at V and 2 bases at J, with 14 bases between the two ends. The CDR3 DNA reads TGTGCCACCAGTGATGCAGGGGAGGGGGTCACAGATACGCAGTATTTT. Translating it yields CATSDAGEGVTDTQYF.

The chain combines TRBV9 with TRBJ2-7; the D gene is possibly TRBD1 (6 bases). The germline gives CDR1 SGDLS, CDR2 YYNGEE. The CDR3 totals 14 residues. The V end lost 7 bases, the J end lost 4 bases, and 18 bases lay between the germline ends. The CDR3 coding sequence is TGTGCCAGCGACAGGCAGGGGCAGGGGTACGAGCAGTACTTC. Amino acid sequence: CASDRQGQGYEQYF.

This clonotype occurred a few times. This sequence joins TRBV12-3 or TRBV12-4 and TRBJ1-1; tentative D call: TRBD1 (5 bases). The CDR3 is 14 amino acids. V was trimmed by 5 bases and J by 2 bases, leaving 12 bases between them. The CDR3 region is CASSTGTANTEAFF. CDR3 bases: TGTGCCAGCAGTACCGGGACGGCTAACACTGAAGCTTTCTTT.

The chain uses TRBV7-3 and TRBJ2-5; D might be TRBD1 or TRBD2, each matching 7 bases. The last part of the DNA fits TRBJ2-4 better; the J call may be wrong. This CDR3 contains 14 residues. Germline CDR1 and CDR2: SGHTA and FQGTGA. CDR3 DNA sequence: TGTGCCAGCAGCCCAGGGGGGGATAGCGGCATTCAGTACTTC. This translates into CASSPGGDSGIQYF.

This clonotype was seen once. J is TRBJ2-2 and V is TRBV7-9; D might be TRBD1 (5 bases). The CDR3 is 13 residues long. With 6 bases removed from V and 7 bases from J, the gap between germline ends came to 12 bases. The germline gives CDR1 SEHNR, CDR2 FQNEAQ (reference sequence). This CDR3 reads CASSESGIGELFF. In DNA form, the CDR3 reads TGTGCCAGCAGTGAATCAGGGATCGGGGAGCTGTTTTTT.